The 21 T cell receptor beta chains in this list originate from one sample, sequenced in a study of blood T cell repertoires in COVID-19. The method was immunoSEQ multiplex PCR; TCRdb's version includes in-frame clones alone and lacks a portion of them. The sample consists of 250,000 or so clones, around 80% of them appearing once. The sequenced sample consisted of PBMCs or T cells enriched from blood (not recorded which). Source of these receptors: a man aged 60 to 75 who had recovered from COVID-19.

The CDR3, as DNA: TGCGCCAGCAGCCAAGCGACAGGGATAGACTCTGGAAACACCATATATTTT. Residues: CASSQATGIDSGNTIYF. V usage is TRBV4-3 and J usage is TRBJ1-3, with 7 bases identical to TRBD1. CDR1 LGHNA and CDR2 YSLEER come from the germline V gene. The CDR3 contains 17 residues. The J segment lost 0 bases and the V segment lost 1 base, leaving 6 bases of the junction unmatched.

CDR3 DNA: TGTGCCAGCAGCCTCTCAGACAGGGAGAACACCATATATTTT. Translated, it gives CASSLSDRENTIYF. The chain recombines TRBV7-9 with TRBJ1-3, with 7 bases fitting TRBD1. The CDR3 has 14 amino acids. Germline V gives CDR1 SEHNR, CDR2 FQNEAQ (reference sequence). With V trimmed by 5 bases and J by 7 bases, 8 bases remained unmatched.

The chain links TRBV5-6 to TRBJ1-2; D may be TRBD1 (5 bases). The CDR3 loop spans 14 amino acids. The germline CDR1 and CDR2 sequences are SGHDT and YYEEEE. The V and J ends lost 4 bases and 8 bases respectively, with 18 bases between them. The CDR3 coding sequence is TGTGCCAGCAGCAGGCCCAGGGTAGCTGGCGGCTACACCTTC. Its protein product is CASSRPRVAGGYTF.

The CDR3, as DNA: TGTGCCAGCAGCTTAGGGTGGTTACGGCCTAAGGGGGACTATGGCTACACCTTC. Translating it yields CASSLGWLRPKGDYGYTF. The chain couples TRBV7-2 to TRBJ1-2, with TRBD1 as a possible D gene (6 bases). The CDR3 has 18 amino acids. Germline CDR1 reads SGHTA; CDR2 reads FQGNSA. The V and J ends lost 1 base and 3 bases respectively, with 21 bases between them.

This clone was recorded once. The chain carries TRBV19 and TRBJ1-2; the match to TRBD1 covers 7 bases. This CDR3 has 13 residues. V was pared by 10 bases and J by 4 bases, with 9 bases of the junction left unmatched. CDR1 and CDR2 (germline): LNHDA, SQIVND (reference sequence). In DNA, the CDR3 is TGTGCCACTCACAGGGCAGGGGGCTATGGCTACACCTTC. Translated: CATHRAGGYGYTF. The full variable domain, rest sourced from reference TRBV19 and TRBJ1-2, is DGGITQSPKYLFRKEGQNVTLSCEQNLNHDAMYWYRQDPGQGLRLIYYSQIVNDFQKGDIAEGYSVSREKKESFPLTVTSAQKNPTAFYLCATHRAGGYGYTFGSGTRLTVV.

There are a few counts of this clone. The V call is TRBV11-3, the J call TRBJ2-2; 9 bases are shared with TRBD2. The V segment lost 4 bases and the J segment 2 bases; nucleotides outside the gene matches: 2. The CDR3 covers 15 residues. The germline gives CDR1 SGHNT, CDR2 YENEEA. This CDR3 reads CASSSGLANTGELFF. The CDR3 DNA follows: TGTGCCAGCAGCTCGGGACTAGCTAACACCGGGGAGCTGTTTTTT.

There are a few counts of this clone. The chain employs TRBV5-1 and TRBJ2-1; perhaps TRBD2 as D (6 bases). Germline V gives CDR1 SGHRS, CDR2 YFSETQ. The CDR3 totals 15 residues. Trimming took 0 bases from V and 4 from J, leaving 11 bases between them. The CDR3 sequence: CASSLAGTSYNEQFF. The DNA of the CDR3 is TGCGCCAGCAGCTTGGCCGGGACTTCTTACAATGAGCAGTTCTTC. Variable domain in full (rest from reference TRBV5-1 and TRBJ2-1): KAGVTQTPRYLIKTRGQQVTLSCSPISGHRSVSWYQQTPGQGLQFLFEYFSETQRNKGNFPGRFSGRQFSNSRSEMNVSTLELGDSALYLCASSLAGTSYNEQFFGPGTRLTVL.

The gene calls are TRBV5-5 and TRBJ2-1; D is unclear. The CDR3 totals 15 residues. Germline V CDR1 and CDR2: SGHKS, YYEKEE (reference sequence). V shed 0 bases and J shed 3 bases, with 10 bases lying between them. The CDR3 DNA follows: TGTGCCAGCAGCTTGGAGCAGCGTTTCTACAATGAGCAGTTCTTC. Protein product: CASSLEQRFYNEQFF.

In its sample, this clone was seen a few times. The rearrangement links TRBV7-9 to TRBJ1-3; tentatively, D is TRBD1 (5 bases). Germline CDR1 and CDR2: SEHNR and FQNEAQ (reference sequence). The V end lost 1 base, the J end lost 0 bases, and 7 bases lay between the germline ends. The CDR3 has 15 amino acids. The CDR3 loop is CASSLEGFSGNTIYF. DNA for the CDR3: TGTGCCAGCAGCTTAGAGGGGTTCTCTGGAAACACCATATATTTT. The whole variable domain, filled in from reference TRBV7-9 and TRBJ1-3, reads DTGVSQNPRHKITKRGQNVTFRCDPISEHNRLYWYRQTLGQGPEFLTYFQNEAQLEKSRLLSDRFSAERPKGSFSTLEIQRTEQGDSAMYLCASSLEGFSGNTIYFGEGSWLTVV.

The rearrangement uses TRBV10-1 and TRBJ1-2; D unclear. The V gene's germline CDR1 is WNHNN and CDR2 SYGVQD (reference sequence). This CDR3 region has 13 residues. V shed 4 bases and J shed 2 bases, with 8 bases lying between them. The DNA for the CDR3 is TGCGCCAGCAGTGCCGGGGAGAACTATGGCTACACCTTC. It codes for CASSAGENYGYTF.

The chain joins TRBV5-1 to TRBJ2-7, with 10 bases aligning to TRBD1. V lost 4 bases, J lost 5 bases, and 12 bases stayed unmatched. CDR1 is SGHRS and CDR2 is YFSETQ in the germline V gene. The CDR3 has 16 residues. DNA of the CDR3: TGCGCCAGCAGCCCACTGGTTGGGGACAGGGGCCACGAGCAGTACTTC. It codes for CASSPLVGDRGHEQYF.

This clone was counted only a few times. This same CDR3 is encoded by further DNA sequences in the sample. The chain combines TRBV4-1 with TRBJ1-4; unclear D gene. This CDR3 has 14 residues. Trimming stripped 4 bases from V and 7 bases from J, with 13 bases between. Germline V gene sequence: CDR1 MGHRA, CDR2 YSYEKL. The CDR3 coding sequence is TGCGCCAGCAGCCCGGGAGGAGTGGGTGAAAAACTGTTTTTT. Translation gives CASSPGGVGEKLFF.

As for this clone: The identical CDR3 is also encoded by other nucleotide sequences in the sample. CDR3 protein: CASSLGLAAYEQYF. The CDR3 DNA reads TGTGCCAGCAGCTTGGGACTAGCGGCTTACGAGCAGTACTTC. This sequence joins TRBV7-8 and TRBJ2-7; 11 bases match TRBD2. The ends lost 3 bases at V and 4 bases at J; junction bases unmatched: 2. The CDR3 is made up of 14 amino acids. Germline CDR1 and CDR2: SGHVS and FQNEAQ.

This clone was observed a single time. This chain connects TRBV2 to TRBJ1-1, with a weak D call TRBD1 (6 bases). Deletions cut 1 base from V and 8 bases from J, with 14 bases between. Germline loops: CDR1 SNHLY, CDR2 FYNNEI. This CDR3 is 14 amino acids long. The CDR3: CASSEGYAGAEAFF. The CDR3, as DNA: TGTGCCAGCAGTGAAGGTTATGCAGGGGCGGAAGCTTTCTTT. Looking up the rest from reference TRBV2 and TRBJ1-1 gives the full variable domain: EPEVTQTPSHQVTQMGQEVILRCVPISNHLYFYWYRQILGQKVEFLVSFYNNEISEKSEIFDDQFSVERPDGSNFTLKIRSTKLEDSAMYFCASSEGYAGAEAFFGQGTRLTVV.

The J gene is TRBJ1-6, the V gene TRBV4-3; D is unresolved. The CDR3 consists of 17 residues. The germline gives CDR1 LGHNA, CDR2 YSLEER. The germline V and J ends were trimmed by 1 base and 6 bases, with 16 bases remaining between them. The CDR3 sequence: CASSQGALTESNSPLHF. CDR3 DNA: TGCGCCAGCAGCCAAGGAGCCTTGACGGAGAGTAATTCACCCCTCCACTTT.

This clone showed up just a few times. J is TRBJ1-2 and V is TRBV6-5; 9 bases are a match to TRBD1. The CDR3 covers 13 residues. Germline-derived CDR1 and CDR2 are MNHEY and SVGAGI. The J segment lost 4 bases and the V segment lost 6 bases, leaving 3 bases of the junction unmatched. CDR3: CASRRTGAYGYTF. The CDR3 DNA reads TGTGCCAGCAGGCGGACAGGGGCCTATGGCTACACCTTC.

This clone came up a few times. This chain connects TRBV11-3 to TRBJ1-1; D might be TRBD1 (5 bases). This CDR3 has 16 residues. Germline loops: CDR1 SGHNT, CDR2 YENEEA. Trimming took 5 bases from V and 0 from J, leaving 16 bases between them. The CDR3, as DNA: TGTGCCAGCAGCCGGACACCTTCGTTCATGAACACTGAAGCTTTCTTT. It translates to CASSRTPSFMNTEAFF.

V usage is TRBV5-1 and J usage is TRBJ2-2, with D maybe TRBD2 (6 bases). With 0 bases removed from V and 1 base from J, the gap between germline ends came to 13 bases. This CDR3 is 17 amino acids long. Germline assignment: CDR1 SGHRS and CDR2 YFSETQ. The CDR3 nucleotides are TGCGCCAGCAGCTTGGGGGCGGGGACGGAGAACACCGGGGAGCTGTTTTTT. It translates to CASSLGAGTENTGELFF.

The V and J genes are TRBV6-5 and TRBJ2-3; D gene ambiguous. This CDR3 spans 14 amino acids. Germline V gene lookup returns CDR1 MNHEY and CDR2 SVGAGI. Trimming cost V 8 bases and J 2 bases, with 14 bases left between them. The CDR3 protein is CASGTAVVTDTQYF. The CDR3 coding sequence is TGTGCCAGCGGTACAGCTGTGGTCACAGATACGCAGTATTTT.

The J gene is TRBJ2-7, the V gene TRBV7-2; tentative D call: TRBD1 (5 bases). Per the germline V gene, CDR1 is SGHTA and CDR2 is FQGNSA. V lost 1 base to trimming and J lost 1 base, with 11 bases between them. The CDR3 covers 15 residues. The CDR3 loop is CASSLVGATSYEQYF. DNA of the CDR3: TGTGCCAGCAGCTTAGTAGGGGCGACGTCCTACGAGCAGTACTTC.

The V call is TRBV7-9, the J call TRBJ1-4, with TRBD1 identical over 8 bases. The trim removed 2 bases at V and 2 bases at J, leaving 4 bases unmatched. Germline lookup yields CDR1 SEHNR and CDR2 FQNEAQ (reference sequence). The CDR3 has 16 amino acids. The CDR3, as DNA: TGTGCCAGCAGCTTAAGAGGACAGGGTACTAATGAAAAACTGTTTTTT. This translates into CASSLRGQGTNEKLFF.